The 5 T cell receptor beta chains listed next were all sequenced from one sample in a study of response to subunit inactivated influenza vaccine listed by TCRdb under 2018. The sample's time point label is to be understood as: around 42 days after influenza vaccine administration. To prepare the library, RT-PCR was applied. Sequencer: Illumina HiSeq 2500. TCRdb reprocessed the public reads (quality trimming at Q25 with fastp, clone calling with MiXCR) and kept in-frame beta chains. CDR3 protein sequences are deduplicated, and each keeps its most common genes and DNA. The sample yields 500,000 to 600,000 distinct CDR3 sequences; roughly 13% were counted once. 10% to 15% of the sample comes from the top ten. The sample in question was PBMCs from blood, obtained roughly 6 weeks after vaccination. The receptors here all came from a man in his forties or fifties who received an inactivated influenza vaccine. Donor details come from another sample of the same person, matched by shared clones.

This clonotype has only a few counts. The gene calls are TRBV4-2 and TRBJ2-7; TRBD1 agrees at 8 bases. Germline V gives CDR1 LGHNA, CDR2 YNFKEQ. CDR3 length equals 15 residues. V shed 0 bases and J 4 bases; nucleotides not matched to a gene: 5. The CDR3 DNA follows: TGTGCCAGCAGCCAAGATCCAGGGGGCAGGTACGAGCAGTACTTC. Protein sequence: CASSQDPGGRYEQYF.

This clonotype was seen only a few times. V usage is TRBV27 and J usage is TRBJ2-1; D tentatively fits TRBD1 or TRBD2 (6 bases each). The CDR3 contains 16 residues. Germline V gives CDR1 MNHEY, CDR2 SMNVEV (reference sequence). Between the trimmed V and J ends, which lost 5 bases and 1 base, there was a span of 15 bases. CDR3: CASSRYRGESYNEQFF. The CDR3 coding sequence is TGTGCCAGCAGTCGTTATAGGGGGGAATCCTACAATGAGCAGTTCTTC.

In its sample, this clonotype was seen a few times. V and J are TRBV7-7 and TRBJ2-1; tentatively, D is TRBD2 (5 bases). V gave up 3 bases and J gave up 9 bases, with 9 bases separating them. CDR1 SSHAT and CDR2 FNYEAQ come from the germline V gene (reference sequence). This CDR3 has 12 amino acids. The CDR3 loop is CASSFEGGEQFF. The CDR3, as DNA: TGTGCCAGCAGCTTCGAGGGTGGTGAGCAGTTCTTC.

The chain employs TRBV7-8 and TRBJ1-4; D perhaps matches TRBD1 (6 bases). This CDR3 region has 15 residues. V gave up 5 bases and J gave up 0 bases, with 10 bases separating them. CDR1 is SGHVS, CDR2 FQNEAQ, per germline. CDR3 protein: CASSKTGATNEKLFF. DNA of the CDR3: TGTGCCAGCAGCAAGACAGGAGCAACTAATGAAAAACTGTTTTTT.

This clonotype was counted a few times. One junction end disagrees with the germline gene, perhaps due to a read error. The chain recombines TRBV29-1 with TRBJ2-3; D is unresolved. Per the germline V gene, CDR1 is SQVTM and CDR2 is ANQGSEA. This CDR3 region has 13 residues. In DNA form, the CDR3 reads TGCAGCGTTGACTTCAGTCGTCCAGACACGCAGTATTTT. This sequence encodes CSVDFSRPDTQYF.